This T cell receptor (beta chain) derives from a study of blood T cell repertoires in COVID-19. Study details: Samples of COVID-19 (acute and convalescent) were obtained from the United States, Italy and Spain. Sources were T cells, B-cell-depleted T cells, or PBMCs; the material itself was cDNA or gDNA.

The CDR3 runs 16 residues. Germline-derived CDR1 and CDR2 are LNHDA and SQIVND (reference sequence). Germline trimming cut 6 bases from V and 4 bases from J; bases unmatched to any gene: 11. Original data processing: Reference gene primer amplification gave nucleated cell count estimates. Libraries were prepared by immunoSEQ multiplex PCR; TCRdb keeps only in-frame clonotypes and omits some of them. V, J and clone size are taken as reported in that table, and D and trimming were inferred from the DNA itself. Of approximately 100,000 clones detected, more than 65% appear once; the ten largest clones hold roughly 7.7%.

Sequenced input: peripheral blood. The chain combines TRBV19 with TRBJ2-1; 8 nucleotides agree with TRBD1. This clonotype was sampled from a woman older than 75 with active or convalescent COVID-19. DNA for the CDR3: TGTGCCAGTAGAAAAGGGGGCAGGGGGCAGTACAATGAGCAGTTCTTC. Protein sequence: CASRKGGRGQYNEQFF.